This entry lists 27 T cell receptor beta chains sequenced from one sample in a study of blood T cell repertoires in COVID-19. Using immunoSEQ multiplex PCR, the repertoire was profiled, and TCRdb retains in-frame clones only, with some absent. Of roughly 120,000 clones in the sample, 60% to 80% were seen once. Material: peripheral blood. The receptors derive from a woman of 80 years or more with active or convalescent COVID-19.

The gene calls are TRBV10-3 and TRBJ2-5; D is unclear. This CDR3 is 14 amino acids long. Germline CDR1 is ENHRY and CDR2 is SYGVKD. V lost 2 bases and J lost 4, with 11 bases in between. The CDR3: CAISERHVRETQYF. CDR3 DNA: TGTGCCATCAGTGAGCGACACGTTCGAGAGACCCAGTACTTC.

The chain is built from TRBV15 and TRBJ1-2; D gene unclear. Germline CDR1 LNHNV, CDR2 YYDKDF (reference sequence). Trimming removed 2 bases at V and 7 bases at J, with 11 bases between. There are 13 residues in the CDR3. The CDR3 region has the DNA TGTGCCACCAGCAGACGGGATCGGAGTGGCTACACCTTC. This codes for CATSRRDRSGYTF.

This chain links TRBV28 with TRBJ2-2, with D hard to call. The germline CDR1 and CDR2 sequences are MDHEN and SYDVKM. Trimming took 6 bases from V and 4 from J, leaving 12 bases between them. CDR3 length: 14 amino acids. CDR3 residues: CASRRSGSTGELFF. In DNA, the CDR3 is TGTGCCAGCAGACGGTCAGGTAGCACCGGGGAGCTGTTTTTT.

V gene TRBV7-2 combines with J gene TRBJ2-7, with D possibly TRBD2 on 5 matching bases. V was shortened by 6 bases and J by 3 bases, with 18 bases between the two germline ends. The CDR3 covers 15 residues. Germline-derived CDR1 and CDR2 are SGHTA and FQGNSA. The CDR3 DNA is TGTGCCAGCAGTCCTCGAGGGCCACCCCACTACGAGCAGTACTTC. Amino acid sequence: CASSPRGPPHYEQYF.

Regarding this clone: Because the CDR3 is missing its conserved closing phenylalanine or tryptophan, this is likely a read error. The DNA is left out, because the CDR3 cannot be placed on it with certainty; the CDR3 is given as TCRdb lists it. J is TRBJ2-7 and V is TRBV6-1; the listed D gene, TRBD1, was not tested against the DNA. The CDR3 extends over 16 residues, inclusive of both ends. CDR1 and CDR2 (germline): MNHNS, SASEGT. The CDR3 spells CASSVWGTGGFPSGLR.

This chain uses TRBV5-6 with TRBJ2-5; possible D gene TRBD2, 6 bases. The ends were cut back, 3 bases at V and 0 bases at J, with 9 bases in the middle. The V gene's germline CDR1 is SGHDT and CDR2 YYEEEE. CDR3 length equals 14 residues. The CDR3 sequence: CASSWGLHQETQYF. The CDR3 DNA reads as TGTGCCAGCAGCTGGGGACTCCACCAAGAGACCCAGTACTTC.

This sequence joins TRBV27 and TRBJ2-7; D is unclear. The CDR3 sequence is 11 residues long. Trimming took 5 bases from V and 1 from J, leaving 3 bases between them. The germline CDR1 and CDR2 sequences are MNHEY and SMNVEV (reference sequence). This CDR3 is CASSPSYEQYF. The CDR3 DNA follows: TGTGCCAGCAGTCCGTCCTACGAGCAGTACTTC.

This chain links TRBV7-2 with TRBJ2-5; D might be TRBD2 (5 bases). The V end was cut by 3 bases, the J end by 10 bases, with 18 bases between. The CDR3 has 14 residues. CDR1 and CDR2 (germline): SGHTA, FQGNSA. DNA of the CDR3: TGTGCCAGCAGCTTTGGTAGGGTGTCGGGGAGCCAGTACTTC. Amino acids: CASSFGRVSGSQYF. Together with reference TRBV7-2 and TRBJ2-5, the CDR3 gives the full variable domain: GAGVSQSPSNKVTEKGKDVELRCDPISGHTALYWYRQSLGQGLEFLIYFQGNSAPDKSGLPSDRFSAERTGGSVSTLTIQRTQQEDSAVYLCASSFGRVSGSQYFGPGTRLLVL.

The V call is TRBV3-1 (or the pseudogene TRBV3-2), the J call TRBJ2-1, with 10 bases fitting TRBD2. The CDR3 runs to 15 residues. The ends lost 5 bases at V and 9 bases at J; junction bases unmatched: 10. The germline gives CDR1 LGHDT, CDR2 YNNKEL (reference sequence). The CDR3 sequence: CASSTSGRAQSEQFF. CDR3 nucleotides: TGTGCCAGCAGCACCAGCGGGAGGGCCCAGAGTGAGCAGTTCTTC.

The chain is built from TRBV5-1 and TRBJ2-1; D may be TRBD2 (6 bases). Germline V CDR1 and CDR2: SGHRS, YFSETQ. Trimming took 0 bases from V and 5 from J, leaving 9 bases between them. The CDR3 has 14 residues. The CDR3 bases are TGCGCCAGCAGCTTGGGCGGGGCCCACAATGAGCAGTTCTTC. Translated, it gives CASSLGGAHNEQFF.

The chain's CDR3 is CASSLEAGRRDTQYF. As DNA, the CDR3 is TGTGCCAGCAGCTTGGAAGCGGGAAGGCGGGATACGCAGTATTTT. The J gene is TRBJ2-3, the V gene TRBV5-6; 7 positions match TRBD2. J was trimmed by 6 bases and V by 0 bases; bases with no gene match: 7. Germline V CDR1 and CDR2: SGHDT, YYEEEE. This CDR3 contains 15 residues.

This clone was found a few times. The chain recombines TRBV10-3 with TRBJ1-5; TRBD1 might be the D (6 bases). The CDR3 has 16 residues. In germline, CDR1 is ENHRY, CDR2 SYGVKD. Trimming took off 0 bases at V and 5 bases at J, with 14 bases between the two ends. The CDR3 here is CAISESAGARDQPQHF. DNA for the CDR3: TGTGCCATCAGTGAGTCCGCAGGGGCCCGTGATCAGCCCCAGCATTTT.

The V gene is TRBV7-2, the J gene TRBJ2-2, with 10 bases identical to TRBD2. V lost 5 bases, J lost 7 bases, and 16 bases stayed unmatched. The CDR3 is 18 residues long. Germline CDR1 and CDR2: SGHTA and FQGNSA. The CDR3 reads CASSKTPVLAGVGGELFF. Written as DNA, the CDR3 is TGTGCCAGCAGCAAAACCCCTGTGCTAGCGGGAGTAGGCGGGGAGCTGTTTTTT.

The genes are TRBV7-2 and TRBJ2-1; TRBD2 matches at 7 bases. The CDR3 runs 16 residues. Trimming removed 4 bases from V and 3 bases from J; junction bases left unmatched: 9. Germline values: CDR1 SGHTA, CDR2 FQGNSA. The CDR3 region is CASSSQGAGFYNEQFF. The CDR3 coding sequence is TGTGCCAGCAGCTCCCAGGGAGCGGGGTTCTACAATGAGCAGTTCTTC.

J is TRBJ2-1 and V is TRBV6-1; 10 nucleotides line up with TRBD1. CDR3 length: 18 amino acids. Trimming removed 2 bases from V and 7 bases from J; junction bases left unmatched: 14. CDR1 is MNHNS and CDR2 is SASEGT in the germline V gene. This CDR3 is CASSETSPRDRGENEQFF. DNA of the CDR3: TGTGCCAGCAGTGAAACGTCACCCCGGGACAGGGGCGAAAATGAGCAGTTCTTC.

The CDR3 region is CAKGQGVRQETQYF. DNA of the CDR3: TGTGCGAAGGGACAGGGGGTTCGTCAAGAGACCCAGTACTTC. The rearrangement links TRBV19 to TRBJ2-5; 11 bases line up with TRBD1. Germline CDR1 and CDR2: LNHDA and SQIVND (reference sequence). The CDR3 length is 14 residues.

This sequence joins TRBV12-3 or TRBV12-4 and TRBJ2-1; 9 nucleotides match TRBD2. V lost 1 base and J lost 16; bases outside the gene matches: 5. This CDR3 is built from 12 residues. CDR3 DNA: TGTGCCAGCAGTTTAGGTAGCGGGAGCGATTTCTTC. Protein sequence: CASSLGSGSDFF.

The rearrangement uses TRBV5-4 and TRBJ2-1; TRBD1 matches 7 bases. The CDR3 is made up of 16 amino acids. From germline, CDR1 is SGHNT and CDR2 YYREEE (reference sequence). The V segment lost 3 bases and the J segment 4 bases; nucleotides outside the gene matches: 10. The CDR3 nucleotides read TGTGCCAGCAGCTCATCTTTGGACAGGTCGTACAATGAGCAGTTCTTC. It yields the protein CASSSSLDRSYNEQFF. Full variable domain (remainder filled in from reference TRBV5-4 and TRBJ2-1): ETGVTQSPTHLIKTRGQQVTLRCSSQSGHNTVSWYQQALGQGPQFIFQYYREEENGRGNFPPRFSGLQFPNYSSELNVNALELDDSALYLCASSSSLDRSYNEQFFGPGTRLTVL.

The rearrangement links TRBV12-3 or TRBV12-4 to TRBJ2-2; D is unresolved. This CDR3 contains 12 residues. V lost 10 bases, J lost 3 bases, and 9 bases lay in between. Written as DNA, the CDR3 is TGTGCCACCCCTCCCGACACCGGGGAGCTGTTTTTT. Translating it yields CATPPDTGELFF.

This rearrangement joins TRBV5-1 to TRBJ1-1, with 9 nucleotides matching TRBD1. Trimming removed 4 bases from V and 1 base from J; junction bases left unmatched: 8. CDR3 length equals 16 residues. From germline, CDR1 is SGHRS and CDR2 YFSETQ. CDR3 loop: CASSRQGQGWNTEAFF. As DNA, the CDR3 is TGCGCCAGCAGCCGCCAGGGACAGGGATGGAACACTGAAGCTTTCTTT.

The chain employs TRBV20-1 and TRBJ2-3; D unresolved. The length of the CDR3 is 11 residues. Germline V lookup: CDR1 DFQATT, CDR2 SNEGSKA (reference sequence). V was pared by 0 bases and J by 9 bases, with 7 bases between. CDR3 in DNA: TGCAGTGCTAGAGATATTGAGACGCAGTATTTT. It specifies CSARDIETQYF.

This rearrangement joins TRBV6-5 to TRBJ2-7, with D possibly matching TRBD2 (5 bases). This CDR3 has 15 residues. Germline V lookup: CDR1 MNHEY, CDR2 SVGAGI. V was clipped by 7 bases and J by 4 bases, with 20 bases between them. The CDR3 coding sequence is TGTGCCAGCAACCGCATGGGCCGCGGGCTTTACGAGCAGTACTTC. Translation: CASNRMGRGLYEQYF.

J is TRBJ2-7 and V is TRBV5-1; 11 nucleotides line up with TRBD2. Trimming took 2 bases from V and 5 from J; bases not matched to a gene: 9. The CDR3 extends over 16 amino acids. The V gene's germline CDR1 is SGHRS and CDR2 YFSETQ. Written as DNA, the CDR3 is TGCGCCAGCAGCTTATCACTAGCGGGAGTAGCACACGAGCAGTACTTC. As protein: CASSLSLAGVAHEQYF. Based on the CDR3 plus reference TRBV5-1 and TRBJ2-7, the full variable domain is KAGVTQTPRYLIKTRGQQVTLSCSPISGHRSVSWYQQTPGQGLQFLFEYFSETQRNKGNFPGRFSGRQFSNSRSEMNVSTLELGDSALYLCASSLSLAGVAHEQYFGPGTRLTVT.

The CDR3 DNA sequence: TGTGCCAGCAGCGACGTAGCGGGGAGAATTCTTTTCGCCGGGGAGCTGTTTTTT. Amino acid sequence: CASSDVAGRILFAGELFF. The chain links TRBV7-9 to TRBJ2-2, with 8 bases that match TRBD2. Germline CDR1 reads SEHNR; CDR2 reads FQNEAQ (reference sequence). With 5 bases clipped from V and 6 bases from J, the junction kept 17 bases outside the gene matches. The CDR3 loop spans 18 amino acids.

This chain links TRBV11-2 with TRBJ2-1, with 7 bases matching TRBD2. The CDR3 runs to 16 residues. The trim removed 1 base at V and 12 bases at J, leaving 15 bases unmatched. CDR1 is SGHAT and CDR2 is FQNNGV in the germline V gene. The CDR3 coding sequence is TGTGCCAGCAGCTTAGTGGGGTCCGCGGGAGTGGGTAGGCAGTTCTTC. Protein product: CASSLVGSAGVGRQFF.

The chain links TRBV19 to TRBJ2-1; 8 bases align to TRBD2. The germline V gene has CDR1 LNHDA and CDR2 SQIVND (reference sequence). This CDR3 has 17 amino acids. V dropped 7 bases and J dropped 4; count of bases not matched to a gene: 15. DNA for the CDR3: TGTGCCAGTACTGCGCAGGGAGCGGGAGTTGGGTACAATGAGCAGTTCTTC. Its translation: CASTAQGAGVGYNEQFF.

The V gene is TRBV2, the J gene TRBJ2-7, with 9 bases matching TRBD1. This CDR3 comprises 13 residues. V lost 3 bases and J lost 8; bases outside the gene matches: 5. Per germline, CDR1 SNHLY and CDR2 FYNNEI. CDR3 DNA: TGTGCCAGCAGTGACCGGGACAGGGAAAAGCAGTACTTC. It encodes CASSDRDREKQYF. Complete variable domain (other parts from reference TRBV2 and TRBJ2-7): EPEVTQTPSHQVTQMGQEVILRCVPISNHLYFYWYRQILGQKVEFLVSFYNNEISEKSEIFDDQFSVERPDGSNFTLKIRSTKLEDSAMYFCASSDRDREKQYFGPGTRLTVT.